This TCR beta chain derives from a study of cytomegalovirus exposure and HLA in healthy donors. Study details: In a previous analysis, approximately 110 million unique TCR beta sequences were found from 150 million to 200 million T cells. Points from the study as a whole: As a later analysis revealed, most CMV-associated TCR beta chains appeared HLA-restricted. Relative to equally common others, HLA-associated TCR beta chains showed greater clonal expansion in a later analysis.

Regarding this clone: Antigen: not known.

PCR involved 60 Vbeta and 13 Jbeta primers. Sequencing was performed with immunoSEQ multiplex PCR; in TCRdb, only in-frame clones are kept and a portion is missing. The sample carries about 140,000 clones, about 80% recorded once. The V gene's germline CDR1 is LGHNA and CDR2 YNFKEQ. The V and J ends lost 0 bases and 5 bases, in that order; junction bases with no gene match: 9. This CDR3 has 17 residues. The clonotype comes from a woman in her thirties or forties in good health and CMV-seronegative. The chain links TRBV4-2 to TRBJ1-5; 8 bases are shared with TRBD1. The sequencing sample was made of PBMCs. The CDR3 is CASSQDTGRGQDQPQHF. Written as DNA, the CDR3 is TGTGCCAGCAGCCAAGATACTGGAAGGGGACAGGATCAGCCCCAGCATTTT.